One and the same sample provided the 22 T cell receptor beta chains below, sequenced in a study of T cell responses to AZD1222 COVID-19 vaccine. Measured with immunoSEQ multiplex PCR; TCRdb has only the in-frame clones, and not every one. The sample contains 100,000 to 150,000 clones, 90% to 95% of which appear only once. This specimen consisted of peripheral blood, obtained on day 0 of AZD1222 vaccination. Receptors originate from an adult in good health.

The chain is built from TRBV19 and TRBJ1-3, with a possible D match to TRBD1 (5 bases). This CDR3 contains 14 residues. Germline V gene data show CDR1 as LNHDA and CDR2 as SQIVND (reference sequence). V shed 5 bases and J shed 5 bases, with 13 bases lying between them. CDR3 region: CASSPRDSRNTIYF. The CDR3 nucleotides are TGTGCCAGTAGTCCACGGGACTCCCGAAACACCATATATTTT.

J is TRBJ1-1 and V is TRBV6-5, with 7 bases aligning to TRBD1. CDR1 is MNHEY, CDR2 SVGAGI, per germline. V lost 4 bases and J lost 4; bases outside the gene matches: 6. The CDR3 consists of 14 residues. The CDR3 is CASSSRGSVTEAFF. CDR3 nucleotides: TGTGCCAGCAGTTCCAGGGGGTCTGTCACTGAAGCTTTCTTT.

V usage is TRBV3-1 (or the pseudogene TRBV3-2) and J usage is TRBJ1-5; D remains ambiguous. The CDR3 loop spans 13 amino acids. Germline CDR1 is LGHDT and CDR2 is YNNKEL (reference sequence). Trimming left V 1 base short and J 4 bases short, with 5 bases between. CDR3 bases: TGTGCCAGCAGCCAAGCGGTGAATCAGCCCCAGCATTTT. Translation: CASSQAVNQPQHF.

A single count supports this clone. The chain has TRBV6-5 and TRBJ2-3, with D perhaps matching TRBD2 (6 bases). Germline V CDR1 and CDR2: MNHEY, SVGAGI. This CDR3 has 16 amino acids. V gave up 2 bases and J gave up 0 bases, with 12 bases separating them. CDR3 DNA: TGTGCCAGCAGTTACGAGGCGGGACTTAGCACAGATACGCAGTATTTT. Translated, it gives CASSYEAGLSTDTQYF.

The gene calls are TRBV10-1 and TRBJ2-7; maybe TRBD2 (5 bases). The CDR3 loop spans 13 amino acids. CDR1 is WNHNN and CDR2 is SYGVQD in the germline V gene (reference sequence). V lost 8 bases to trimming and J lost 5 bases, with 16 bases between them. In nucleotides, the CDR3 is TGCGCCAGCGGAAAAACTAGTTCCCACGAGCAGTACTTC. Protein product: CASGKTSSHEQYF.

The chain recombines TRBV7-9 with TRBJ2-5; 8 bases fit TRBD2. Trimming removed 5 bases from V and 0 bases from J; junction bases left unmatched: 8. The V gene's germline CDR1 is SEHNR and CDR2 FQNEAQ (reference sequence). This CDR3 is built from 16 residues. The CDR3 coding sequence is TGTGCCAGCAGCCCCGGGACTAGTCCCTACCAAGAGACCCAGTACTTC. Translation gives CASSPGTSPYQETQYF.

The rearrangement joins TRBV5-1 to TRBJ1-6, with no clear D. The CDR3 totals 12 residues. V was pared by 2 bases and J by 7 bases, with 4 bases between. Germline CDR1 reads SGHRS; CDR2 reads YFSETQ. CDR3 protein: CASSFGNSPLHF. DNA for the CDR3: TGCGCCAGCAGCTTCGGGAATTCACCCCTCCACTTT.

The chain has TRBV6-2 or TRBV6-3 and TRBJ2-7; the D gene is possibly TRBD2 (7 bases). The germline gives CDR1 MNHEY, CDR2 SVGEGT. Trimming pared 6 bases from V and 0 bases from J, leaving 21 bases between. The CDR3 loop spans 17 amino acids. The CDR3 nucleotides are TGTGCCAGCAGCCCCGGGGGCGGCGGGAGCATCTCCTACGAGCAGTACTTC. The encoded protein is CASSPGGGGSISYEQYF.

The chain couples TRBV5-4 to TRBJ2-7; the match to TRBD2 covers 14 bases. The germline V gene has CDR1 SGHNT and CDR2 YYREEE (reference sequence). CDR3 length: 18 amino acids. Germline trimming cut 4 bases from V and 1 base from J; bases unmatched to any gene: 10. The CDR3 is CASSQTTGTSGSSYEQYF. The CDR3, as DNA: TGTGCCAGCAGCCAAACGACCGGGACTAGCGGGAGTTCCTACGAGCAGTACTTC.

This rearrangement joins TRBV2 to TRBJ1-1; D is ambiguous. Trimming cost V 6 bases and J 8 bases, with 7 bases left between them. The germline CDR1 and CDR2 sequences are SNHLY and FYNNEI. This CDR3 comprises 10 residues. The CDR3 DNA reads as TGTGCCAGCAGGGTTCGAGAAGCTTTCTTT. Its translation: CASRVREAFF.

The J gene is TRBJ1-2, the V gene TRBV27; perhaps TRBD1 as D (6 bases). The CDR3 consists of 14 residues. In germline, CDR1 is MNHEY, CDR2 SMNVEV (reference sequence). Trimming shortened V by 2 bases and J by 6 bases, and 13 bases separated the two germline ends. Here the CDR3 reads CASSLTRGLDGYTF. The CDR3 DNA reads TGTGCCAGCAGTTTAACTCGGGGGCTGGATGGCTACACCTTC.

This rearrangement joins TRBV6-2 or TRBV6-3 to TRBJ1-1; D gene uncertain. This CDR3 region has 13 residues. In germline, CDR1 is MNHEY, CDR2 SVGEGT. The ends were cut back, 5 bases at V and 1 base at J, with 8 bases in the middle. The CDR3 bases are TGTGCCAGCAGTGCCGGCCCGAACACTGAAGCTTTCTTT. Translated, it gives CASSAGPNTEAFF.

The table lists this clone with a count of one. This chain connects TRBV18 to TRBJ1-4; D unclear. Germline V gene data show CDR1 as KGHSH and CDR2 as LQKENI. The V gene lost 3 bases and the J gene lost 4 bases, with 6 bases spanning the gap. This CDR3 region has 13 residues. CDR3: CASSPRVNEKLFF. For the CDR3, the DNA is TGTGCCAGCTCACCGCGGGTTAATGAAAAACTGTTTTTT. Full variable domain (remainder filled in from reference TRBV18 and TRBJ1-4): NAGVMQNPRHLVRRRGQEARLRCSPMKGHSHVYWYRQLPEEGLKFMVYLQKENIIDESGMPKERFSAEFPKEGPSILRIQQVVRGDSAAYFCASSPRVNEKLFFGSGTQLSVL.

The chain joins TRBV7-9 to TRBJ1-2, with D maybe TRBD1 (5 bases). CDR3 size: 14 residues. Germline values: CDR1 SEHNR, CDR2 FQNEAQ (reference sequence). The V and J ends lost 6 bases and 5 bases respectively, with 16 bases between them. DNA of the CDR3: TGTGCCAGCAGGCCCCACGGGGACCCTTATGGCTACACCTTC. It specifies CASRPHGDPYGYTF.

The chain links TRBV4-2 to TRBJ1-5; 12 bases map to TRBD1. J was trimmed by 6 bases and V by 3 bases; bases with no gene match: 9. CDR1 is LGHNA and CDR2 is YNFKEQ in the germline V gene. The CDR3 has 17 residues. The DNA for the CDR3 is TGTGCCAGCAGCCAGAGATCCGGGACAGGGGGCGGTCAGCCCCAGCATTTT. Its protein is CASSQRSGTGGGQPQHF.

The V and J genes are TRBV27 and TRBJ1-6, with TRBD1 matching over 9 bases. V was pared by 5 bases and J by 13 bases, with 12 bases of the junction left unmatched. The CDR3 extends over 15 amino acids. CDR1 and CDR2 (germline): MNHEY, SMNVEV (reference sequence). DNA of the CDR3: TGTGCCAGCAGTCCCCGGGACAGGGAAGGATCTCCCCTCCACTTT. Its protein is CASSPRDREGSPLHF.

The gene calls are TRBV15 and TRBJ2-7; 7 bases are a match to TRBD2. Germline CDR1 is LNHNV and CDR2 is YYDKDF (reference sequence). The V and J ends lost 6 bases and 5 bases, in that order; junction bases with no gene match: 10. This CDR3 spans 14 amino acids. The chain's CDR3 is CATRRAGVWDEQYF. CDR3 nucleotides: TGTGCCACCAGGAGGGCGGGGGTGTGGGACGAGCAGTACTTC.

This clone was found once. The chain links TRBV6-5 to TRBJ1-2; 7 nucleotides agree with TRBD1. Germline V gene data show CDR1 as MNHEY and CDR2 as SVGAGI. The V segment lost 7 bases and the J segment 7 bases; nucleotides outside the gene matches: 6. CDR3 length: 12 amino acids. This CDR3 reads CASKTGYVGYTF. The DNA for the CDR3 is TGTGCCAGCAAGACAGGGTATGTTGGCTACACCTTC.

V and J are TRBV4-1 and TRBJ2-1; 7 nucleotides align to TRBD2. Germline V lookup: CDR1 MGHRA, CDR2 YSYEKL. Trimming removed 4 bases from V and 2 bases from J; junction bases left unmatched: 8. This CDR3 contains 16 residues. The CDR3 loop reads CASSRAKSGAYNEQFF. The CDR3, as DNA: TGCGCCAGCAGCCGAGCTAAAAGCGGGGCCTACAATGAGCAGTTCTTC.

V is TRBV7-7 and J is TRBJ2-7; D remains ambiguous. Germline V CDR1 and CDR2: SSHAT, FNYEAQ (reference sequence). This CDR3 is built from 13 residues. V was trimmed by 5 bases and J by 3 bases, leaving 11 bases between them. The CDR3 reads CASSPARVYEQYF. The CDR3 nucleotides read TGTGCCAGCAGCCCAGCGCGAGTCTACGAGCAGTACTTC.

As DNA, the CDR3 is TGCGCCAGCAGCCAAGATAGGGCGTACGGCTACACCTTC. This gives the protein CASSQDRAYGYTF. The chain has TRBV4-3 and TRBJ1-2; D is uncertain. The V and J ends lost 0 bases and 8 bases respectively, with 10 bases between them. Per the germline V gene, CDR1 is LGHNA and CDR2 is YSLEER. CDR3 size: 13 residues.

The chain employs TRBV5-1 and TRBJ1-1, with 9 bases aligning to TRBD1. V lost 4 bases and J lost 0; bases outside the gene matches: 1. The germline V gene encodes CDR1 SGHRS and CDR2 YFSETQ. CDR3 length: 14 residues. The CDR3 region has the DNA TGCGCCAGCAGCCGGGACAGGGTGAACACTGAAGCTTTCTTT. Its protein is CASSRDRVNTEAFF.